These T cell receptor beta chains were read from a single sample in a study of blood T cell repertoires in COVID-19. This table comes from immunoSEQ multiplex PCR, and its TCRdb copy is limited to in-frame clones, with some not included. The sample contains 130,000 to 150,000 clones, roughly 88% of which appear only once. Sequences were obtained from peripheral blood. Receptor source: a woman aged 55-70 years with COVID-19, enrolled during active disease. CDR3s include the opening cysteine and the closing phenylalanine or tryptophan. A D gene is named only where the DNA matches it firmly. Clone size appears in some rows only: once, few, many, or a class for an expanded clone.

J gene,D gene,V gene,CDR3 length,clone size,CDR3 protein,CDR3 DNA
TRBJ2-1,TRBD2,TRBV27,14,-,CASRTSGGTHEQFF,TGTGCCAGCCGAACTAGCGGGGGGACCCATGAGCAGTTCTTC
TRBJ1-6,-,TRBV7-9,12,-,CASSRTEGPLHF,TGTGCCAGCAGCCGGACGGAGGGTCCCCTCCACTTT
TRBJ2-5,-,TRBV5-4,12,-,CASSQRDETQYF,TGTGCCAGCAGCCAACGGGATGAGACCCAGTACTTC
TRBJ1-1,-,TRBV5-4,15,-,CASSYTSGVNTEAFF,TGTGCCAGCAGTTACACGTCGGGGGTGAACACTGAAGCTTTCTTT
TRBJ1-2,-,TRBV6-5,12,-,CASTLGGYGYTF,TGTGCCAGCACCCTAGGTGGGTATGGCTACACCTTC
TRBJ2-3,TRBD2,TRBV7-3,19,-,CASSFWASGEKTSTDTQYF,TGTGCCAGCAGCTTTTGGGCTAGCGGGGAAAAAACTAGCACAGATACGCAGTATTTT
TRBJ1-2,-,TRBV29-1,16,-,CSVGRGSSSYNYGYTF,TGCAGCGTTGGCAGGGGCTCTAGTTCCTATAACTATGGCTACACCTTC
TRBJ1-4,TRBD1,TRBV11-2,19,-,CASSSTGAWLGATNEKLFF,TGTGCCAGCAGCTCGACAGGGGCTTGGCTGGGCGCAACTAATGAAAAACTGTTTTTT
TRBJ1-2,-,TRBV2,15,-,CASSEAPGQVYGYTF,TGTGCCAGCAGTGAAGCCCCGGGACAAGTCTATGGCTACACCTTC
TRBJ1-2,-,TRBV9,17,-,CASSVGPERSSNYGYTF,TGTGCCAGCAGCGTAGGACCGGAGAGAAGTTCTAACTATGGCTACACCTTC
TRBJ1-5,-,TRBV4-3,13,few,CASSPGGGQPQHF,TGCGCCAGCAGCCCCGGCGGGGGTCAGCCCCAGCATTTT
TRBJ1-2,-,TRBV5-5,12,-,CASSWGDDGYTF,TGTGCCAGCAGTTGGGGGGACGATGGCTACACCTTC
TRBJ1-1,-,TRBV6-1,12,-,CASSRGGVEAFF,TGTGCCAGCAGTCGTGGCGGGGTTGAAGCTTTCTTT
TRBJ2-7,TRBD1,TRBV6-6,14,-,CASSPGQGDYEQYF,TGTGCCAGCAGCCCCGGACAGGGCGACTACGAGCAGTACTTC
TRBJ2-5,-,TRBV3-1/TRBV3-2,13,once,CASSKSAGETQYF,TGTGCCAGCAGCAAATCCGCAGGGGAGACCCAGTACTTC
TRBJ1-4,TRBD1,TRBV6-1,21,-,CASSEFVVTGMTKASREKLFF,TGTGCCAGCAGTGAATTTGTTGTGACAGGGATGACGAAGGCTTCTAGGGAAAAACTGTTTTTT
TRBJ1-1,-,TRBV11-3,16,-,CASSLGGVRGNTEAFF,TGTGCCAGCAGCTTGGGCGGGGTGAGGGGAAACACTGAAGCTTTCTTT
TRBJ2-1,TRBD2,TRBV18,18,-,CASSPRQARGEKPNEQFF,TGTGCCAGCTCACCACGGCAGGCCCGGGGGGAAAAACCTAATGAGCAGTTCTTC
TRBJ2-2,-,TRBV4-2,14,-,CASSQGRNTGELFF,TGTGCCAGCAGCCAGGGGAGAAACACCGGGGAGCTGTTTTTT
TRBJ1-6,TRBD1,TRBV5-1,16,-,CASSLDWGQGNSPLHF,TGCGCCAGCAGCTTGGATTGGGGACAGGGGAATTCACCCCTCCACTTT
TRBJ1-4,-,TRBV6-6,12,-,CASSYPQGKLFF,TGTGCCAGCAGTTACCCACAGGGAAAACTGTTTTTT
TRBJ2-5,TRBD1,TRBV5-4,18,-,CASSLGGSGTGAWETQYF,TGTGCCAGCAGCTTAGGGGGCTCAGGGACAGGGGCATGGGAGACCCAGTACTTC
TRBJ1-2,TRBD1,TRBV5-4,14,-,CASSLGQGDYGYTF,TGTGCCAGCAGCTTGGGACAGGGGGATTATGGCTACACCTTC
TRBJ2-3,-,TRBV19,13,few,CASSINTGDTQYF,TGTGCCAGTAGTATAAATACCGGGGATACGCAGTATTTT
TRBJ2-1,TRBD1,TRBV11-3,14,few,CASSERQGYNEQFF,TGTGCCAGCAGCGAAAGACAGGGATACAATGAGCAGTTCTTC
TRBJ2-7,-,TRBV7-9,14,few,CASSLGVRFYEQYF,TGTGCCAGCAGCTTAGGTGTCAGATTTTACGAGCAGTACTTC
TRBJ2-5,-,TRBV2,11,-,CASLQQETQYF,TGTGCCAGCTTACAACAAGAGACCCAGTACTTC
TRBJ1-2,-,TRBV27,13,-,CASSLGIDYGYTF,TGTGCCAGCAGTTTAGGTATAGACTATGGCTACACCTTC
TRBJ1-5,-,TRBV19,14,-,CASSTPGYNQPQHF,TGTGCCAGTAGTACCCCAGGGTACAATCAGCCCCAGCATTTT
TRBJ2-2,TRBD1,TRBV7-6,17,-,CASSFEKGTGLSGELFF,TGTGCCAGCAGCTTTGAGAAAGGGACAGGGCTTTCGGGGGAGCTGTTTTTT
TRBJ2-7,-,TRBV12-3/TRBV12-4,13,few,CASSEGGVDEQYF,TGTGCCAGCAGTGAAGGAGGGGTTGACGAGCAGTACTTC
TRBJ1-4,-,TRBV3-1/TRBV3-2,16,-,CASSQGTRSRGEKLFF,TGTGCCAGCAGCCAAGGGACTCGCTCCCGGGGTGAAAAACTGTTTTTT
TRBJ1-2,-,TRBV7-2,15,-,CASSSGDIDVYGYTF,TGTGCCAGCAGCTCAGGGGACATCGATGTCTATGGCTACACCTTC
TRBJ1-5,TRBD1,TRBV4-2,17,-,CASSQAISGTGAQPQHF,TGTGCCAGCAGCCAAGCTATTTCCGGGACAGGGGCTCAGCCCCAGCATTTT
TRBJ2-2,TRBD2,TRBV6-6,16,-,CASTSPGLAGFGELFF,TGTGCCAGCACAAGCCCGGGACTAGCGGGGTTCGGGGAGCTGTTTTTT
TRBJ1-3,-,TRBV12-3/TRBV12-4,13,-,CASSTSSGNTIYF,TGTGCCAGCAGCACTAGCTCTGGAAACACCATATATTTT
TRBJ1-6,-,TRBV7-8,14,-,CASSLNDYSSPLHF,TGTGCCAGCAGCTTAAACGATTATAGTTCACCCCTCCACTTT
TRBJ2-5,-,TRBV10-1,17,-,CASSGTWTDRAEETQYF,TGCGCCAGCAGTGGAACCTGGACAGACCGGGCCGAAGAGACCCAGTACTTC
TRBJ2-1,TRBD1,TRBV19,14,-,CASMMGQGGDEQFF,TGTGCCAGTATGATGGGACAGGGGGGGGATGAGCAGTTCTTC
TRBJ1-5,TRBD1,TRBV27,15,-,CASSLGTGRNQPQHF,TGTGCCAGCAGCCTCGGGACAGGGCGCAATCAGCCCCAGCATTTT
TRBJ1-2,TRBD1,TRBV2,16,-,CASSTSTGGGSYGYTF,TGTGCCAGCAGCACCTCCACAGGGGGCGGTTCCTATGGCTACACCTTC
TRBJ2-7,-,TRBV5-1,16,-,CASSLEKAGQAYEQYF,TGCGCCAGCAGCTTGGAAAAAGCGGGACAGGCCTACGAGCAGTACTTC
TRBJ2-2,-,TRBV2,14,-,CASSRRARGGELFF,TGTGCCAGCAGTCGACGGGCCAGGGGCGGGGAGCTGTTTTTT
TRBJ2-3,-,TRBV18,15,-,CASSLPSDSTDTQYF,TGTGCCAGCTCACTGCCTAGCGACAGCACAGATACGCAGTATTTT
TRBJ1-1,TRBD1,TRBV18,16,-,CASSLRQGAVNTEAFF,TGTGCCAGCTCACTGCGACAGGGAGCAGTGAACACTGAAGCTTTCTTT
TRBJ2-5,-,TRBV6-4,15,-,CASTQEGRFWETQYF,TGTGCCAGCACACAGGAGGGTCGGTTCTGGGAGACCCAGTACTTC
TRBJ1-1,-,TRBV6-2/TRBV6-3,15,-,CASSYVSVMNTEAFF,TGTGCCAGCAGTTACGTCAGCGTAATGAACACTGAAGCTTTCTTT
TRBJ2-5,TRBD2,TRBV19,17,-,CASSMGGLAGLQETQYF,TGTGCCAGTAGTATGGGAGGACTAGCGGGGTTACAAGAGACCCAGTACTTC
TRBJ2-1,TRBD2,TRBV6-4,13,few,CASSALGRGSQFF,TGTGCCAGCAGTGCACTTGGGCGGGGGTCTCAGTTCTTC